This T cell receptor beta chain appears in the sequencing data of a study of metastatic and nonmetastatic thyroid tumors. Until they underwent thyroid surgery, no patient had received any treatment. Germline V gives CDR1 MNHNS, CDR2 SASEGT. Trimming removed 6 bases from V and 2 bases from J, with 14 bases in between. This CDR3 spans 15 amino acids. TCRdb reanalyzed the PCR reads via MiXCR. This table has fewer than 55,000 clones, less than 20% appearing once. The table lists this clone with many counts. The clonotype originates from a female donor with papillary thyroid cancer or a benign thyroid nodule (not recorded which). Some clones in this sample may be carry-over from other donors' samples. Sample: blood. The V and J genes are TRBV6-1 and TRBJ1-5; D not resolved. CDR3 region: CASRPNPQGNQPQHF. The CDR3 nucleotides are TGTGCCAGCAGACCCAATCCCCAGGGCAATCAGCCCCAGCATTTT.